The clone carrying this T cell receptor beta chain was counted at least ten times. The target antigen is unknown. This entry comes from a study of early T cells in non-severe SARS-CoV-2 infection. Study in general: Sequencing used unsorted whole-blood bulk RNA, so chains lack pairing. Study-wide results and limits: VDJdb matching favored anti-spike CD8 responses, missing private and CD4 specificities.

The CDR3 is 15 residues long. Trimming removed 4 bases from V and 4 bases from J; junction bases left unmatched: 4. cDNA molecules, individually, were tagged with unique molecular identifiers. TCRdb used MiXCR to reprocess the 5' RACE reads, holding one entry per CDR3 protein. The data contain approximately 84,000 distinct CDR3 sequences, about 15% of them singletons. The rearrangement links TRBV12-3 or TRBV12-4 to TRBJ1-5; 10 bases match TRBD1. The receptor was derived from an adult who was a healthcare worker with PCR-confirmed SARS-CoV-2 infection or an uninfected control (not recorded which). The sample comprised whole blood. The CDR3 sequence: CASSSGQGMNQPQHF. The DNA of the CDR3 is TGTGCCAGCAGTTCGGGACAGGGGATGAATCAGCCCCAGCATTTT.